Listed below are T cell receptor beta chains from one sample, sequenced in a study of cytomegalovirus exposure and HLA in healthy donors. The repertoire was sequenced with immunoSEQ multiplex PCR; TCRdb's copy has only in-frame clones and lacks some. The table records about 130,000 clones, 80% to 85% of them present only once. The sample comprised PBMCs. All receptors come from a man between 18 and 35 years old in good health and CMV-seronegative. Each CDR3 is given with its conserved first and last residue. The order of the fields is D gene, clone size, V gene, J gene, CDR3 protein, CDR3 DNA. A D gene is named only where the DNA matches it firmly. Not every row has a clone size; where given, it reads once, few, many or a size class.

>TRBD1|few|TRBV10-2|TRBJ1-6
CASSESVRGRALVTPLHF
TGCGCCAGCAGTGAGTCGGTGAGGGGGCGGGCCCTAGTCACACCCCTCCACTTT
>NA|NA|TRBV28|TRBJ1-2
CASSHPNTF
TGTGCCAGCAGTCATCCCAACACCTTC
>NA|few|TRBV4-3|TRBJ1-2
CASSQDRGSPYGYTF
TGCGCCAGCAGCCAAGACAGGGGAAGCCCCTATGGCTACACCTTC
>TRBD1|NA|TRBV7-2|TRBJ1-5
CASSLGARDRQHF
TGTGCCAGCAGCTTAGGTGCCCGGGACAGACAGCATTTT
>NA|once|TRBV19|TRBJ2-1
CASRPTGNHEQFF
TGTGCCAGTAGGCCCACAGGGAACCATGAGCAGTTCTTC
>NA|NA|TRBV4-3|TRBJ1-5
CASSQEWQNQPQHF
TGCGCCAGCAGCCAAGAATGGCAAAATCAGCCCCAGCATTTT
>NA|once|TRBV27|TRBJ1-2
CASSWGGHRNYGYTF
TGTGCCAGCAGCTGGGGGGGACATCGAAACTATGGCTACACCTTC
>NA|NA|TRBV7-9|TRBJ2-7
CASSSVQGTSYEQYF
TGTGCCAGCAGCTCCGTGCAGGGGACCTCCTACGAGCAGTACTTC
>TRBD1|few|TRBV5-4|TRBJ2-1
CASSFFLGTGDSEQFF
TGTGCCAGCAGCTTTTTTCTTGGGACAGGGGATTCTGAGCAGTTCTTC
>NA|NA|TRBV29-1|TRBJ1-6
CSVTTGNSPLHF
TGCAGCGTGACAACAGGGAATTCACCCCTCCACTTT
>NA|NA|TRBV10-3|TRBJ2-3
CAISGDSDPRDTQYF
TGTGCCATCAGTGGGGACTCGGACCCCCGTGATACGCAGTATTTT
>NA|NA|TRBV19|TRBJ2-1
CASSGPDFYNEQFF
TGTGCCAGTAGTGGGCCGGACTTCTACAATGAGCAGTTCTTC
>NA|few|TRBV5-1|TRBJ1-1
CASSLSPVETEAFF
TGCGCCAGCAGCTTGTCTCCGGTCGAGACTGAAGCTTTCTTT
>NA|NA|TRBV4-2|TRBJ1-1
CASSQDVGANTEAFF
TGTGCCAGCAGCCAAGACGTCGGAGCGAACACTGAAGCTTTCTTT
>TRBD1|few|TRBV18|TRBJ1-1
CASSTGQQGTEAFF
TGTGCCAGCTCAACGGGACAGCAGGGGACTGAAGCTTTCTTT
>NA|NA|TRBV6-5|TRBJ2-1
CASSSTGGAYNEQFF
TGTGCCAGCAGTTCTACTGGCGGGGCCTACAATGAGCAGTTCTTC
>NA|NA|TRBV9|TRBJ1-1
CASSARGTNTEAFF
TGTGCCAGCAGCGCCAGGGGCACTAACACTGAAGCTTTCTTT
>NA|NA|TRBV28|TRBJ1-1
CASSLPEPTEAFF
TGTGCCAGCAGCCTCCCTGAGCCTACTGAAGCTTTCTTT